Below, 32 T cell receptor beta chains from the same sample are listed, as sequenced in a study of memory CD4+ T cells and cytomegalovirus serostatus. The sort gate was single viable CD3+CD4+CD8-CD45RO+ cells for memory CD4+ T cells. Produced via immunoSEQ multiplex PCR; TCRdb's table is partial and in-frame only. The profile shows tens of thousands of clones, around 79% of them singletons. The sample taken for sequencing was memory CD4+ T cells from blood. Every receptor here comes from an adult in good health and CMV-seropositive.

This clone came up a few times. A junction end diverges from the germline sequence, so it may reflect a read error. The rearrangement uses TRBV20-1 and TRBJ1-1; a weak D match, TRBD1 (6 bases). The CDR3 covers 10 residues. Germline loops: CDR1 DFQATT, CDR2 SNEGSKA (reference sequence). The CDR3 DNA sequence: TGCAGTGCCACAAGGGGGTCCCAGGCCTTT. Its translation is CSATRGSQAF.

The V gene is TRBV27, the J gene TRBJ1-2, with a possible D match to TRBD1 (6 bases). V gave up 3 bases and J gave up 4 bases, with 9 bases separating them. Germline CDR1 is MNHEY and CDR2 is SMNVEV (reference sequence). The CDR3 sequence is 13 residues long. CDR3 sequence reads: CASSLRGTYGYTF. CDR3 in DNA: TGTGCCAGCAGTTTGAGGGGGACCTATGGCTACACCTTC.

V gene TRBV10-3 combines with J gene TRBJ2-5, with TRBD2 identical over 7 bases. This CDR3 has 12 residues. CDR1 ENHRY and CDR2 SYGVKD come from the germline V gene. With 9 bases clipped from V and 5 bases from J, the junction kept 6 bases outside the gene matches. Written as DNA, the CDR3 is TGTGCCATACGAGGCGGGAGTGAGACCCAGTACTTC. It is translated as CAIRGGSETQYF.

This sequence joins TRBV10-2 and TRBJ2-1, with D possibly matching TRBD2 (6 bases). The CDR3 loop spans 14 amino acids. The V gene lost 6 bases and the J gene lost 7 bases, with 16 bases spanning the gap. Germline V gene data show CDR1 as WSHSY and CDR2 as SAAADI. The DNA for the CDR3 is TGCGCCAGCAGCCGGGACTCCCGGGGGAATGAGCAGTTCTTC. Its protein product is CASSRDSRGNEQFF.

This chain connects TRBV20-1 to TRBJ1-1, with D uncertain. The germline gives CDR1 DFQATT, CDR2 SNEGSKA (reference sequence). V was trimmed by 6 bases and J by 1 base, leaving 6 bases between them. The CDR3 is made up of 11 amino acids. CDR3 in amino acids: CSAGGNTEAFF. In DNA form, the CDR3 reads TGCAGTGCAGGAGGGAACACTGAAGCTTTCTTT.

There are a few counts of this clone. The chain links TRBV30 to TRBJ2-4; D is unclear. Germline loops: CDR1 GTSNPN, CDR2 SVGIG (reference sequence). There are 15 residues in the CDR3. Trimming shortened V by 0 bases and J by 6 bases, and 15 bases separated the two germline ends. The DNA for the CDR3 is TGTGCCTGGAGTGTACCCGGTCCCACAGCAAACATTCAGTACTTC. Translating gives CAWSVPGPTANIQYF.

The chain carries TRBV18 and TRBJ2-3; the D is unclear. CDR1 KGHSH and CDR2 LQKENI come from the germline V gene. Trimming left V 5 bases short and J 0 bases short, with 12 bases between. CDR3 size: 15 residues. CDR3 loop: CASSSRAPSTDTQYF. The DNA for the CDR3 is TGTGCCAGCTCATCCCGGGCCCCTAGCACAGATACGCAGTATTTT.

This clone showed up just once. CDR3 loop: CASSADPDTGELFF. Written as DNA, the CDR3 is TGCGCCAGCAGCGCCGACCCTGACACCGGGGAGCTGTTTTTT. V gene TRBV5-1 combines with J gene TRBJ2-2; D unclear. Germline V lookup: CDR1 SGHRS, CDR2 YFSETQ. This CDR3 is 14 amino acids long. V was trimmed by 4 bases and J by 3 bases, leaving 10 bases between them.

This chain uses TRBV9 with TRBJ2-5; 10 nucleotides agree with TRBD2. CDR1 SGDLS and CDR2 YYNGEE come from the germline V gene. With 6 bases clipped from V and 5 bases from J, the junction kept 16 bases outside the gene matches. This CDR3 has 17 amino acids. The DNA for the CDR3 is TGTGCCAGCACCGCCCAGGTTGCTAGCGGGAGAATGGAGACCCAGTACTTC. Residues: CASTAQVASGRMETQYF. Combining the CDR3 with reference TRBV9 and TRBJ2-5 gives the whole variable domain DSGVTQTPKHLITATGQRVTLRCSPRSGDLSVYWYQQSLDQGLQFLIQYYNGEERAKGNILERFSAQQFPDLHSELNLSSLELGDSALYFCASTAQVASGRMETQYFGPGTRLLVL.

As DNA, the CDR3 is TGCAGCGTCCGATTAAGCTCCTACGAGCAGTACGTC. Amino acid sequence: CSVRLSSYEQYV. The rearrangement links TRBV29-1 to TRBJ2-7; D uncertain. Germline lookup yields CDR1 SQVTM and CDR2 ANQGSEA. Deletions cut 6 bases from V and 0 bases from J, with 9 bases between. The CDR3 is made up of 12 amino acids.

The chain carries TRBV14 and TRBJ2-7; no clear D. The germline CDR1 and CDR2 sequences are SGHDN and FVKESK. This CDR3 is 11 amino acids long. The germline V and J ends were trimmed by 7 bases and 5 bases, with 9 bases remaining between them. CDR3 loop: CASKFRDEQYV. The CDR3, as DNA: TGTGCCAGCAAGTTTCGAGACGAGCAGTACGTC.

This chain connects TRBV18 to TRBJ1-2, with D unclear. Per the germline V gene, CDR1 is KGHSH and CDR2 is LQKENI. The CDR3 is 15 amino acids. V gave up 0 bases and J gave up 4 bases, with 12 bases separating them. CDR3 loop: CASSPPSRQIYGYTF. The CDR3 DNA is TGTGCCAGCTCACCACCCTCGAGACAAATCTATGGCTACACCTTC.

The V gene is TRBV29-1, the J gene TRBJ1-1, with a possible D match to TRBD1 (5 bases). V gave up 5 bases and J gave up 9 bases, with 19 bases separating them. CDR3 length: 13 residues. Germline V CDR1 and CDR2: SQVTM, ANQGSEA. This chain's CDR3 is CSVKYGHPGKAFF. The CDR3 DNA reads TGCAGCGTTAAATACGGACACCCCGGGAAAGCTTTCTTT.

This chain connects TRBV4-3 to TRBJ1-2; D call uncertain. V lost 0 bases and J 2 bases, leaving 4 bases between the germline ends. Germline CDR1 LGHNA, CDR2 YSLEER. The CDR3 covers 13 residues. CDR3 residues: CASSQEGNYGYTF. Here the CDR3 DNA reads TGCGCCAGCAGCCAAGAGGGAAACTATGGCTACACCTTC.

This clone was observed a handful of times. This sequence joins TRBV30 and TRBJ1-2; D may be TRBD1 (5 bases). The germline gives CDR1 GTSNPN, CDR2 SVGIG (reference sequence). The CDR3 has 13 amino acids. V was clipped by 3 bases and J by 5 bases, with 13 bases between them. The CDR3 nucleotides are TGTGCCTGGAGGCGACCGGGGGAGTATGGCTACACCTTC. This translates into CAWRRPGEYGYTF.

The chain has TRBV19 and TRBJ2-7; D gene ambiguous. The CDR3 is 13 residues long. V was cut by 5 bases and J by 3 bases, with 11 bases left in between. Germline V lookup: CDR1 LNHDA, CDR2 SQIVND (reference sequence). CDR3 in amino acids: CASSYRTGYEQYF. The CDR3 nucleotides are TGTGCCAGTAGTTATCGAACCGGCTACGAGCAGTACTTC.

V and J are TRBV6-5 and TRBJ2-1; maybe TRBD2 (6 bases). The CDR3 runs to 14 residues. V lost 6 bases to trimming and J lost 4 bases, with 13 bases between them. Germline CDR1 reads MNHEY; CDR2 reads SVGAGI. DNA for the CDR3: TGTGCCAGCAGCACCCGGGGGATTTACAATGAGCAGTTCTTC. Translation gives CASSTRGIYNEQFF.

The rearrangement uses TRBV28 and TRBJ1-6; weak D call: TRBD1 (5 bases). V gave up 2 bases and J gave up 5 bases, with 10 bases separating them. CDR1 and CDR2 from the germline V gene are MDHEN and SYDVKM. The CDR3 is 15 amino acids. CDR3 nucleotides: TGTGCCAGCAGTTTACCCGACAGAAATAATTCACCCCTCCACTTT. Its translation is CASSLPDRNNSPLHF.

The table lists this clone with a few counts. This chain connects TRBV19 to TRBJ1-4; D is unresolved. Germline V gene sequence: CDR1 LNHDA, CDR2 SQIVND (reference sequence). Trimming removed 7 bases at V and 4 bases at J, with 13 bases between. This CDR3 has 14 amino acids. The CDR3 loop is CASTRTGLNEKLFF. CDR3 bases: TGTGCCAGTACCCGGACGGGCCTTAATGAAAAACTGTTTTTT.

As regards this clone: This specimen includes other DNA sequences encoding the same CDR3. This chain links TRBV5-1 with TRBJ2-7, with TRBD1 identical over 12 bases. V shed 4 bases and J 5 bases; nucleotides not matched to a gene: 4. The CDR3 length is 14 residues. Germline V gene lookup returns CDR1 SGHRS and CDR2 YFSETQ. The CDR3 protein is CASSPGTGGDEQYF. The CDR3 nucleotides read TGCGCCAGCAGCCCCGGGACAGGGGGCGACGAGCAGTACTTC.

The chain carries TRBV6-4 and TRBJ2-1; TRBD2 matches 7 bases. The CDR3 consists of 14 residues. J lost 4 bases, V lost 6 bases, and 6 bases had no gene match. Germline-derived CDR1 and CDR2 are MRHNA and SNTAGT. In nucleotides, the CDR3 is TGTGCCAGCAGCCCCGAAGCGGGATACAATGAGCAGTTCTTC. This translates into CASSPEAGYNEQFF.

The V call is TRBV7-3, the J call TRBJ2-3; 9 bases fit TRBD2. The V gene's germline CDR1 is SGHTA and CDR2 FQGTGA. The CDR3 contains 15 residues. Germline trimming cut 5 bases from V and 2 bases from J; bases unmatched to any gene: 5. The CDR3: CASSPSSGATDTQYF. The DNA for the CDR3 is TGTGCCAGCAGCCCCTCTAGCGGGGCCACAGATACGCAGTATTTT.

The rearrangement links TRBV7-9 to TRBJ1-5; TRBD1 is a possible D gene (5 bases). Germline V gene data show CDR1 as SEHNR and CDR2 as FQNEAQ (reference sequence). The germline V and J ends were trimmed by 1 base and 11 bases, with 15 bases remaining between them. This CDR3 region has 14 residues. The CDR3 protein is CASSLGRLGAAQHF. As DNA, the CDR3 is TGTGCCAGCAGCTTAGGCAGGCTAGGGGCAGCCCAGCATTTT.

V is TRBV27 and J is TRBJ2-7; D gene unclear. The CDR3 is 11 residues long. Trimming stripped 7 bases from V and 6 bases from J, with 10 bases between. Germline CDR1 reads MNHEY; CDR2 reads SMNVEV (reference sequence). CDR3 protein: CASKGALEQYF. The CDR3 bases are TGTGCCAGCAAGGGCGCCCTCGAGCAGTACTTC.

In this sample, this clone turned up a few times. The chain is built from TRBV28 and TRBJ1-1; a weak D match, TRBD1 (6 bases). Germline V CDR1 and CDR2: MDHEN, SYDVKM. The CDR3 is 17 amino acids. Trimming left V 6 bases short and J 0 bases short, with 20 bases between. The CDR3 here is CASRAQVMGGMNTEAFF. In DNA, the CDR3 is TGTGCCAGCAGGGCACAGGTTATGGGGGGCATGAACACTGAAGCTTTCTTT.

The chain employs TRBV6-5 and TRBJ1-1; D is unresolved. The germline V and J ends were trimmed by 6 bases and 8 bases, with 16 bases remaining between them. Germline V gives CDR1 MNHEY, CDR2 SVGAGI. This CDR3 region has 13 residues. The CDR3, as DNA: TGTGCCAGCAGATTAAGAGGCAGTCAAGAAGCTTTCTTT. Its protein product is CASRLRGSQEAFF.

The J gene is TRBJ1-1, the V gene TRBV11-2, with a tentative D call TRBD1 (5 bases). The ends were cut back, 5 bases at V and 4 bases at J, with 23 bases in the middle. The germline V gene has CDR1 SGHAT and CDR2 FQNNGV. CDR3 length equals 17 residues. DNA of the CDR3: TGTGCCAGCAGCCTCGACACCTTCGGGACCTATGGCACTGAAGCTTTCTTT. This codes for CASSLDTFGTYGTEAFF.

The chain uses TRBV29-1 and TRBJ2-5; TRBD1 aligns across 10 bases. V shed 6 bases and J 7 bases; nucleotides not matched to a gene: 11. CDR1 and CDR2 (germline): SQVTM, ANQGSEA. There are 14 residues in the CDR3. The CDR3 protein is CSVVRTGGEGTQYF. CDR3 DNA: TGCAGCGTCGTGAGGACAGGGGGGGAAGGGACCCAGTACTTC. Combining the CDR3 with reference TRBV29-1 and TRBJ2-5 gives the whole variable domain SAVISQKPSRDICQRGTSLTIQCQVDSQVTMMFWYRQQPGQSLTLIATANQGSEATYESGFVIDKFPISRPNLTFSTLTVSNMSPEDSSIYLCSVVRTGGEGTQYFGPGTRLLVL.

The chain uses TRBV29-1 and TRBJ2-1, with unresolved D. This CDR3 contains 14 residues. Germline CDR1 and CDR2: SQVTM and ANQGSEA. Trimming shortened V by 3 bases and J by 3 bases, and 12 bases separated the two germline ends. The CDR3 DNA follows: TGCAGCGTTGACCAGTCAGGCCTCTACAATGAGCAGTTCTTC. Protein: CSVDQSGLYNEQFF.

The rearrangement uses TRBV10-1 and TRBJ1-1, with no clear D. Trimming shortened V by 0 bases and J by 4 bases, and 15 bases separated the two germline ends. Germline-derived CDR1 and CDR2 are WNHNN and SYGVQD (reference sequence). The CDR3 contains 16 residues. For the CDR3, the DNA is TGCGCCAGCAGTGAGTCGGGTGCCCCGGCGGGCACTGAAGCTTTCTTT. Translated: CASSESGAPAGTEAFF.

The rearrangement links TRBV11-3 to TRBJ2-1; TRBD2 matches at 11 bases. Germline V gives CDR1 SGHNT, CDR2 YENEEA. There are 16 residues in the CDR3. The J segment lost 7 bases and the V segment lost 2 bases, leaving 7 bases of the junction unmatched. In DNA, the CDR3 is TGTGCCAGCAGCTTAACCCTAGCGGGAGGATATAATGAGCAGTTCTTC. Its translation: CASSLTLAGGYNEQFF.

The chain uses TRBV6-1 and TRBJ2-6, with a weak D call TRBD2 (5 bases). Per the germline V gene, CDR1 is MNHNS and CDR2 is SASEGT. V dropped 1 base and J dropped 2 bases, with 12 bases sitting between them. The CDR3 sequence is 17 residues long. The CDR3 nucleotides are TGTGCCAGCAGTGAAGGGGTAATGGGAGCTGGGGCCAACGTCCTGACTTTC. Amino acids: CASSEGVMGAGANVLTF.